The rows below give T cell receptor beta chains drawn from one sample of a study of T cell responses to AZD1222 COVID-19 vaccine. Measured with immunoSEQ multiplex PCR; TCRdb has only the in-frame clones, and not every one. The sample holds 110,000 to 150,000 clones; 90% are singletons and the top ten take about 3%. Sequenced here: peripheral blood, sampled on day 0 of AZD1222 vaccination. The origin of the receptors is an adult in good health. Each CDR3 is given with its conserved first and last residue.

v_gene	len	j_gene	CDR3aa
TRBV30	15	TRBJ1-1	CAWSVLGQGNSEAFF
TRBV7-2	16	TRBJ1-2	CASSLGYKEANYGYTF
TRBV23-1	16	TRBJ2-5	CASSLVSRHGQETQYF
TRBV5-1	15	TRBJ1-4	CASSPLGGTNEKLFF
TRBV30	12	TRBJ2-7	CAWSRQVHEQYF
TRBV3-1/TRBV3-2	14	TRBJ2-3	CASSQSRWGDTQYF
TRBV5-4	15	TRBJ2-5	CASSHLAGGGETQYF
TRBV7-9	18	TRBJ2-5	CASSFETSGRAGSETQYF
TRBV2	16	TRBJ2-3	CASSGGARASTDTQYF
TRBV6-5	15	TRBJ2-1	CASNLAGANVHEQFF
TRBV3-1/TRBV3-2	15	TRBJ2-5	CASSPKSTYQETQYF
TRBV6-4	13	TRBJ1-6	CASRRDQGAPLHF
TRBV9	15	TRBJ1-5	CASSAQGVIGVGLHF
TRBV19	13	TRBJ2-1	CASSIGRSREQFF
TRBV21-1	14	TRBJ2-7	CASSKATETYEQYF
TRBV6-4	14	TRBJ2-7	CASRYGTGGHEQYF
TRBV5-1	14	TRBJ2-3	CASTTLRDSNTQYF
TRBV18	14	TRBJ2-3	CASSPRLGTDTQYF
TRBV7-9	16	TRBJ1-2	CASSLGGRGSNYGYTF
TRBV5-1	14	TRBJ2-2	CASSRWGNTGELFF
TRBV7-2	14	TRBJ1-1	CASSLVGSVTEAFF
TRBV28	15	TRBJ1-5	CASSISDRGNQPQHF
TRBV4-1	16	TRBJ2-7	CASSQEGGGPSRGQYF
TRBV5-6	14	TRBJ1-2	CASSGTGLNYGYTF
TRBV10-3	13	TRBJ2-1	CAIKRDSKDEQFF
TRBV5-1	16	TRBJ2-2	CASSLKGGAVTGELFF
TRBV5-6	15	TRBJ2-3	CASSLGAGNTDTQYF
TRBV4-1	17	TRBJ1-6	CASSQMSGPESRSPLHF
TRBV18	14	TRBJ1-2	CASSPRLGNYGYTF
TRBV4-1	16	TRBJ1-2	CASSHRQGHLSYGYTF
TRBV7-2	14	TRBJ1-2	CASSLAQPPGGYTF
TRBV6-5	13	TRBJ1-2	CASGINPNYGYTF
TRBV9	17	TRBJ2-2	CASSVVMGGGTTGELFF
TRBV7-3	15	TRBJ2-1	CASSKIAGDTNEQFF
TRBV7-9	16	TRBJ2-5	CASSPAGGGLFETQYF
TRBV11-1	15	TRBJ1-4	CASSLVGQKNEKLFF
TRBV10-3	15	TRBJ2-3	CAISVGGRGADTQYF
TRBV5-4	16	TRBJ2-2	CASSYLAGVYTGELFF
TRBV18	14	TRBJ1-2	CASSPPSGEYGYTF
TRBV9	16	TRBJ1-2	CASSGPGGLRNYGYTF
TRBV30	14	TRBJ1-2	CAWSGGQTAYGYTF
TRBV27	17	TRBJ2-2	CASSRPKGLEHTGELFF
TRBV18	20	TRBJ2-6	CASSLPDRGAGSSGANVLTF
TRBV19	15	TRBJ2-7	CASSRDSSRLYEQYF
TRBV18	14	TRBJ2-7	CASSPLSTAYEQYF
TRBV7-2	14	TRBJ2-3	CASSLGAEKITQYF
TRBV11-3	15	TRBJ2-3	CASSPQVVSSDTQYF
TRBV7-3	12	TRBJ2-3	CASSRPTDTQYF